This T cell receptor beta chain stems from a study of T-cell reconstitution after alpha-beta-depleted transplantation in children. Trimming cost V 3 bases and J 8 bases, with 21 bases left between them. Looked up from germline, CDR1 is SGHTA and CDR2 is FQGNSA. CDR3 size: 16 residues. Study findings and constraints: Reports say that about two months after transplant, the alpha-beta T cells came out of several hundred graft clones that had expanded. T-cell numbers and diversity, one year after transplant, stemmed largely from T cells that were newly produced. The origin of high day-60 TCRbeta diversity in some patients lay in surviving recipient T cells and thymic progenitors.

Researchers prepared the TCRbeta library using unique molecular identifiers, the study reports. TCRdb fed the PCR reads into MiXCR, producing one record per CDR3 protein. The sample yields hundreds of thousands of distinct CDR3 sequences, over 10% seen once. This clonotype was counted between two and nine times. Antigen unknown. The clonotype was recovered from a girl aged 2-9 years with congenital amegakaryocytic thrombocytopenia, due to receive a stem cell transplant. This chain joins TRBV7-2 and TRBJ2-3; no clear D gene. The starting material was PBMCs, obtained before TCRalphabeta/CD19-depleted stem cell transplant. The CDR3 region is CASSLSPGLNAGTQYF. In DNA form, the CDR3 reads TGTGCCAGCAGCTTGTCACCGGGCCTAAATGCTGGTACGCAGTATTTT.